The following is a T cell receptor (beta chain) sequence with its context. Its target is not known. Within the sample, other DNA sequences also encode this same CDR3. Original data processing: With immunoSEQ giving junction-only sequences and no quality scores, filtering differed. TCRdb's table, derived via immunoSEQ multiplex PCR, lists solely in-frame clones and lacks some. V, J and clone size were drawn from that table, and D and trimming were deduced from the DNA. The sample yields some 2.1 million clones, roughly 94% seen once. This sample is drawn from a study of shared clonotypes between healthy human individuals. Notes on the study in general: Although depth was large, rarefaction showed that sequencing of the sorted subsets was incomplete.

Researchers partitioned CD4+ cells into CD45RA+ naive and CD45RA-negative memory subsets. Germline lookup yields CDR1 SGDLS and CDR2 YYNGEE. The CDR3 is made up of 14 amino acids. The V and J ends lost 0 bases and 2 bases respectively, with 8 bases between them. Specimen: naive CD4+ T cells sorted from blood. Subset of the sample: CD45RA+ positively selected. The clonotype originates from a man aged 18 to 35 in good health. The genes are TRBV9 and TRBJ1-2, with D unclear. CDR3 DNA sequence: TGTGCCAGCAGCGTAGTGAGCGGGAACTATGGCTACACCTTC. This sequence encodes CASSVVSGNYGYTF.